This T cell receptor (beta chain) emerged from a study of T cells after somatic rescue of genetic block. Some clones are missing from TCRdb's copy, which holds only in-frame ones; the method was immunoSEQ multiplex PCR. The profile shows 55,000 or so clones, approximately 96% of them singletons. Input material: peripheral blood mononuclear cells (PBMCs). This sequence originates from a child younger than two.

CDR3 nucleotides: TGTGCCAGTAGTTCAGGGGGAAACTACGAGCAGTACTTC. Protein sequence: CASSSGGNYEQYF. The V and J genes are TRBV19 and TRBJ2-7; 7 positions match TRBD1. V trimming: 5 bases; J trimming: 3 bases; junction bases outside the gene matches: 4. The germline V gene has CDR1 LNHDA and CDR2 SQIVND (reference sequence). The length of the CDR3 is 13 residues.